Each of the 14 T cell receptor beta chains below was sequenced from the same sample in a study of cytotoxic CD8 clonotypes in ibrutinib-treated CLL (dated by TCRdb to about 2021). The method was the immunoSEQ multiplex PCR assay. In TCRdb, the immuneACCESS table is reduced to in-frame sequences with V and J assigned. These tables do not hold every clone; where another copy was compared, an unresolved V gene accounts for under half, and the others remain unexplained. The sample table records around 10,000 clones; 79% of these occur just once. The leading ten clones occupy about 16% of the sample. The sample's time point label, in plain terms: progressive disease on ibrutinib. Material: PBMCs, obtained at disease progression, from a patient treated with ibrutinib. These receptors were obtained from a human donor with chronic lymphocytic leukemia.

This clone has just a few counts. The same CDR3 arises from other DNA sequences in this sample as well. The chain combines TRBV15 with TRBJ1-4; 7 bases match TRBD1. Germline V gene data show CDR1 as LNHNV and CDR2 as YYDKDF (reference sequence). V was pared by 3 bases and J by 4 bases, with 5 bases of the junction left unmatched. The CDR3 covers 15 residues. CDR3 coding DNA: TGTGCCACCAGCAGCGGAGGGGGCTATAATGAAAAACTGTTTTTT. Translating gives CATSSGGGYNEKLFF. The entire variable domain, with the rest obtained from reference TRBV15 and TRBJ1-4, is as follows: DAMVIQNPRYQVTQFGKPVTLSCSQTLNHNVMYWYQQKSSQAPKLLFHYYDKDFNNEADTPDNFQSRRPNTSFCFLDIRSPGLGDTAMYLCATSSGGGYNEKLFFGSGTQLSVL.

The chain uses TRBV11-1 and TRBJ2-1, with D hard to call. CDR1 SGHAT and CDR2 FQDESV come from the germline V gene (reference sequence). V was trimmed by 5 bases and J by 5 bases, leaving 4 bases between them. This CDR3 has 11 residues. CDR3 residues: CASSRNNEQFF. In DNA form, the CDR3 reads TGTGCCAGCAGCCGAAACAATGAGCAGTTCTTC.

This chain joins TRBV7-6 and TRBJ2-5; 11 bases map to TRBD2. This CDR3 has 16 residues. Germline assignment: CDR1 SGHVS and CDR2 FNYEAQ. J gave up 2 bases and V 5 bases, and 7 bases lay outside the gene matches. CDR3 bases: TGTGCCAGCAGCGCCCCTAGCGGGGGGCAACAAGAGACCCAGTACTTC. Translation: CASSAPSGGQQETQYF.

The chain joins TRBV28 to TRBJ2-7, with 8 bases aligning to TRBD1. CDR3 size: 13 residues. The germline gives CDR1 MDHEN, CDR2 SYDVKM. V dropped 2 bases and J dropped 6; count of bases not matched to a gene: 3. CDR3 DNA sequence: TGTGCCAGCAGTTTAGACAGGGGTGGCGAGCAGTACTTC. Its protein product is CASSLDRGGEQYF.

Remarks on this clone: One junction end disagrees with the germline gene, perhaps due to a read error. V gene TRBV14 combines with J gene TRBJ2-1; D is unresolved. Germline V gene data show CDR1 as SGHDN and CDR2 as FVKESK. The CDR3 contains 15 residues. CDR3 in amino acids: CASSGYNSRYDEQFF. Here the CDR3 DNA reads TGTGCCAGCAGCGGGTATAACTCCCGCTACGATGAGCAGTTCTTC.

This clone was observed once. The chain joins TRBV29-1 to TRBJ2-5; 7 positions match TRBD2. V lost 4 bases to trimming and J lost 5 bases; unmatched junction nucleotides: 4. The CDR3 is 12 residues long. Germline CDR1 SQVTM, CDR2 ANQGSEA. The chain's CDR3 is CSVVIGGETQYF. The DNA for the CDR3 is TGCAGCGTTGTGATCGGGGGGGAGACCCAGTACTTC.

This clone was counted only a few times. This chain uses TRBV7-3 with TRBJ1-1; D is possibly TRBD1 (6 bases). V gave up 5 bases and J gave up 2 bases, with 9 bases separating them. Germline V gives CDR1 SGHTA, CDR2 FQGTGA. The CDR3 consists of 13 residues. The CDR3 bases are TGTGCCAGCAGCCGAGGGACAAACACTGAAGCTTTCTTT. This sequence encodes CASSRGTNTEAFF.

The chain links TRBV12-5 to TRBJ2-1; 12 bases line up with TRBD2. Trimming at V came to 0 bases and at J to 4 bases, leaving 16 bases not matched to a gene. The CDR3 length is 21 residues. In germline, CDR1 is LGHNT, CDR2 FRNRAP. The CDR3 region is CASGLVPSFRLAGVRYNEQFF. The CDR3 nucleotides are TGTGCTAGTGGTTTGGTACCCTCATTTCGACTAGCGGGAGTGCGGTACAATGAGCAGTTCTTC. Supplemented by reference TRBV12-5 and TRBJ2-1, the full variable domain reads DARVTQTPRHKVTEMGQEVTMRCQPILGHNTVFWYRQTMMQGLELLAYFRNRAPLDDSGMPKDRFSAEMPDATLATLKIQPSEPRDSAVYFCASGLVPSFRLAGVRYNEQFFGPGTRLTVL.

This chain links TRBV19 with TRBJ2-7; D is uncertain. The CDR3 is made up of 15 amino acids. Germline CDR1 LNHDA, CDR2 SQIVND (reference sequence). V lost 5 bases and J lost 2, with 16 bases in between. The CDR3 DNA sequence: TGTGCCAGTAGTCTCCAATTGAGGCCCCCCTACGAGCAGTACTTC. Translated, it gives CASSLQLRPPYEQYF.

The chain is built from TRBV7-3 and TRBJ1-3; D gene ambiguous. Trimming took off 5 bases at V and 1 base at J, with 9 bases between the two ends. The CDR3 length is 14 residues. Germline-derived CDR1 and CDR2 are SGHTA and FQGTGA. CDR3 residues: CASSPSSSGNTIYF. CDR3 coding DNA: TGTGCCAGCAGCCCAAGTTCTTCTGGAAACACCATATATTTT.

The J gene is TRBJ2-1, the V gene TRBV19, with a possible D match to TRBD1 (6 bases). The CDR3 is 15 amino acids. The V gene lost 3 bases and the J gene lost 2 bases, with 11 bases spanning the gap. Germline V gives CDR1 LNHDA, CDR2 SQIVND (reference sequence). CDR3 region: CASSIEGVTYNEQFF. As DNA, the CDR3 is TGTGCCAGTAGTATTGAGGGGGTTACCTACAATGAGCAGTTCTTC.

J is TRBJ2-2 and V is TRBV27; 14 nucleotides line up with TRBD2. The junction had 13 bases not matched to a gene; V was cut back by 6 bases and J by 4 bases. In germline, CDR1 is MNHEY, CDR2 SMNVEV (reference sequence). The length of the CDR3 is 19 residues. The CDR3: CASSPRLAGGPIGTGELFF. DNA of the CDR3: TGTGCCAGCAGCCCCCGACTAGCGGGAGGGCCAATTGGCACCGGGGAGCTGTTTTTT.

The chain uses TRBV5-1 and TRBJ2-3; D ambiguous. The germline V gene encodes CDR1 SGHRS and CDR2 YFSETQ. This CDR3 region has 14 residues. V shed 4 bases and J shed 6 bases, with 15 bases lying between them. The CDR3 sequence: CASSPSTGGDTQYF. The CDR3 DNA sequence: TGCGCCAGCAGCCCTTCTACCGGCGGCGATACGCAGTATTTT.

The rearrangement joins TRBV18 to TRBJ1-2, with a weak D call TRBD1 (6 bases). V was cut by 1 base and J by 0 bases, with 15 bases left in between. The germline CDR1 and CDR2 sequences are KGHSH and LQKENI. CDR3 length: 17 residues. The CDR3 coding sequence is TGTGCCAGCTCACCACTATACAGGGTAGGAGCTAACTATGGCTACACCTTC. Translated, it gives CASSPLYRVGANYGYTF.